Listed here are 15 T cell receptor beta chains from one sample, sequenced in a study of blood T cell repertoires in COVID-19. The repertoire was sequenced with immunoSEQ multiplex PCR; TCRdb's copy has only in-frame clones and lacks some. The data contain 80,000 to 100,000 clones, about 90% of them singletons. The sample comprised peripheral blood. The receptor set was obtained from a human donor with COVID-19, enrolled during active disease. The donor label of this sample is uncertain.

The V gene is TRBV27, the J gene TRBJ2-5; a possible D gene is TRBD1 (6 bases). The CDR3 covers 13 residues. The V gene lost 3 bases and the J gene lost 2 bases, with 7 bases spanning the gap. The germline V gene encodes CDR1 MNHEY and CDR2 SMNVEV (reference sequence). The CDR3 here is CASSLGQQETQYF. As DNA, the CDR3 is TGTGCCAGCAGTTTGGGACAACAAGAGACCCAGTACTTC.

The chain recombines TRBV5-1 with TRBJ2-3, with 9 bases lining up with TRBD2. Germline lookup yields CDR1 SGHRS and CDR2 YFSETQ. The CDR3 length is 16 residues. J was trimmed by 4 bases and V by 3 bases; bases with no gene match: 9. This CDR3 reads CASSSVAGVGADTQYF. The CDR3 DNA reads TGCGCCAGCAGCTCCGTAGCGGGAGTGGGTGCAGATACGCAGTATTTT.

The chain recombines TRBV30 with TRBJ1-3; D ambiguous. CDR1 and CDR2 (germline): GTSNPN, SVGIG (reference sequence). The V gene lost 3 bases and the J gene lost 2 bases, with 11 bases spanning the gap. This CDR3 contains 14 residues. CDR3 protein: CAWRVGVAGNTIYF. The DNA for the CDR3 is TGTGCCTGGAGGGTCGGGGTCGCTGGAAACACCATATATTTT.

The V gene is TRBV11-2, the J gene TRBJ2-7, with D uncertain. V was pared by 4 bases and J by 4 bases, with 5 bases between. In germline, CDR1 is SGHAT, CDR2 FQNNGV. This CDR3 region has 11 residues. DNA for the CDR3: TGTGCCAGCAGCTCGCAGTACGAGCAGTACTTC. Amino acid sequence: CASSSQYEQYF.

V gene TRBV19 combines with J gene TRBJ2-1; TRBD2 aligns across 13 bases. CDR3 length: 17 amino acids. J gave up 7 bases and V 4 bases, and 10 bases lay outside the gene matches. CDR1 is LNHDA and CDR2 is SQIVND in the germline V gene (reference sequence). CDR3 sequence (DNA): TGTGCCAGTAGTAAGACTAGCGGGGGGTCCTTAGGGAATGAGCAGTTCTTC. As protein: CASSKTSGGSLGNEQFF.

The rearrangement uses TRBV11-3 and TRBJ2-7; possible D gene TRBD2, 5 bases. There are 15 residues in the CDR3. V lost 2 bases to trimming and J lost 5 bases, with 16 bases between them. The germline V gene encodes CDR1 SGHNT and CDR2 YENEEA. This chain's CDR3 is CASSLYPDSGNEQYF. In nucleotides, the CDR3 is TGTGCCAGCAGCTTATATCCGGATTCCGGGAACGAGCAGTACTTC.

The chain joins TRBV5-1 to TRBJ2-7, with TRBD1 matching over 8 bases. The V and J ends lost 6 bases and 5 bases, in that order; junction bases with no gene match: 10. The CDR3 contains 14 residues. Germline V lookup: CDR1 SGHRS, CDR2 YFSETQ. CDR3 amino acids: CASTPGQGYDEQYF. The CDR3 DNA reads as TGCGCCAGCACCCCCGGACAGGGCTATGACGAGCAGTACTTC.

V and J are TRBV6-5 and TRBJ2-1; D is unresolved. Between the trimmed V and J ends, which lost 0 bases and 0 bases, there was a span of 3 bases. Germline CDR1 reads MNHEY; CDR2 reads SVGAGI. The CDR3 is 14 residues long. The CDR3 here is CASSYSSSYNEQFF. CDR3 DNA sequence: TGTGCCAGCAGTTACTCCAGCTCCTACAATGAGCAGTTCTTC.

The rearrangement joins TRBV6-5 to TRBJ1-1; D gene ambiguous. This CDR3 has 14 residues. Germline V gene data show CDR1 as MNHEY and CDR2 as SVGAGI. V was clipped by 2 bases and J by 3 bases, with 10 bases between them. In nucleotides, the CDR3 is TGTGCCAGCAGTTACCAGGAGGCGCACACTGAAGCTTTCTTT. This gives the protein CASSYQEAHTEAFF.

This clone was counted only a few times. V usage is TRBV30 and J usage is TRBJ1-1; 9 bases fit TRBD1. V gave up 2 bases and J gave up 4 bases; unmatched junction bases: 8. This CDR3 region has 15 residues. Germline V lookup: CDR1 GTSNPN, CDR2 SVGIG (reference sequence). The CDR3 loop reads CAWSTTTGGVTEAFF. CDR3 bases: TGTGCCTGGAGTACAACGACAGGGGGAGTCACTGAAGCTTTCTTT.

The CDR3 DNA reads TGTGCCAGCAGCCCTTTTCAAGGAGGCACAGATACGCAGTATTTT. Its protein is CASSPFQGGTDTQYF. The chain joins TRBV25-1 to TRBJ2-3; D is ambiguous. Germline-derived CDR1 and CDR2 are MGHDK and SYGVNS. The V and J ends lost 6 bases and 1 base respectively, with 14 bases between them. The CDR3 sequence is 15 residues long.

This chain connects TRBV12-5 to TRBJ1-3; no clear D gene. V dropped 6 bases and J dropped 4 bases, with 16 bases sitting between them. This CDR3 has 15 residues. CDR1 LGHNT and CDR2 FRNRAP come from the germline V gene. CDR3 residues: CASGVGKPGGNTIYF. The CDR3 DNA reads as TGTGCTAGTGGAGTAGGAAAGCCGGGAGGAAACACCATATATTTT.

This clone has just a few counts. The chain combines TRBV6-5 with TRBJ2-7; maybe TRBD1 (5 bases). The V gene lost 6 bases and the J gene lost 7 bases, with 19 bases spanning the gap. The germline gives CDR1 MNHEY, CDR2 SVGAGI. The CDR3 is 14 residues long. CDR3 nucleotides: TGTGCCAGCAGCCAGACAGCTACTACGACGGAGCAGTACTTC. Encoded protein: CASSQTATTTEQYF.

The genes are TRBV15 and TRBJ2-7; D remains unclear. The CDR3 extends over 14 amino acids. The V end lost 0 bases, the J end lost 3 bases, and 9 bases lay between the germline ends. Germline V gives CDR1 LNHNV, CDR2 YYDKDF (reference sequence). The DNA for the CDR3 is TGTGCCACCAGCAGAGATCATGAGGACTACGAGCAGTACTTC. Its protein product is CATSRDHEDYEQYF.

The rearrangement uses TRBV19 and TRBJ1-2, with 7 bases aligning to TRBD1. The CDR3 is 15 amino acids. The germline gives CDR1 LNHDA, CDR2 SQIVND (reference sequence). Trimming removed 5 bases from V and 2 bases from J; junction bases left unmatched: 8. The CDR3 DNA is TGTGCCAGTAGTCTCCGCAACAGGGGAAACTATGGCTACACCTTC. Encoded protein: CASSLRNRGNYGYTF.